This T cell receptor beta chain was identified during a study of cytomegalovirus exposure and HLA in healthy donors. About this clone itself: One end of the junction fails to match germline, which may point to a read error.

This CDR3 comprises 15 residues. CDR1 SGHDT and CDR2 YYEEEE come from the germline V gene. It was with 60 Vbeta and 13 Jbeta primers that the PCR ran. Profiling relied on immunoSEQ multiplex PCR, and the TCRdb table lists in-frame clones only, not all of them. The sample carries 200,000 to 250,000 clones, around four fifths recorded once. The sequencing input was PBMCs. This clonotype originated in a woman in her forties in good health and CMV-seronegative. The J gene is TRBJ2-7, the V gene TRBV5-6; tentative D call: TRBD2 (6 bases). CDR3 in DNA: TGTGCCAGCAGCTTGGGTATTAGCGGCCTCTACGAGCAGTGCTTC. Its protein product is CASSLGISGLYEQCF.